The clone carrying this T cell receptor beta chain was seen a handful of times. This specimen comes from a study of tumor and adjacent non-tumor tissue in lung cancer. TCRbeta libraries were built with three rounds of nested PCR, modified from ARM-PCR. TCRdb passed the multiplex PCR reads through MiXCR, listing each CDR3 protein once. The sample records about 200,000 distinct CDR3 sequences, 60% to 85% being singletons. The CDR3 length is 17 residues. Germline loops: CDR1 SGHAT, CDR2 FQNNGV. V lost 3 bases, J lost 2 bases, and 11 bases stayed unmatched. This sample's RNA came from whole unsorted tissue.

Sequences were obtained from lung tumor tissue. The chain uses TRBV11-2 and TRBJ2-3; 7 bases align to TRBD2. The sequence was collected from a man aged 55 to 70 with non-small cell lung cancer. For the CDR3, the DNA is TGTGCCAGCAGCTTTCAACCGGGAGGCTATTACACAGATACGCAGTATTTT. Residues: CASSFQPGGYYTDTQYF. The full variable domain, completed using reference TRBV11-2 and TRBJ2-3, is EAGVAQSPRYKIIEKRQSVAFWCNPISGHATLYWYQQILGQGPKLLIQFQNNGVVDDSQLPKDRFSAERLKGVDSTLKIQPAKLEDSAVYLCASSFQPGGYYTDTQYFGPGTRLTVL.